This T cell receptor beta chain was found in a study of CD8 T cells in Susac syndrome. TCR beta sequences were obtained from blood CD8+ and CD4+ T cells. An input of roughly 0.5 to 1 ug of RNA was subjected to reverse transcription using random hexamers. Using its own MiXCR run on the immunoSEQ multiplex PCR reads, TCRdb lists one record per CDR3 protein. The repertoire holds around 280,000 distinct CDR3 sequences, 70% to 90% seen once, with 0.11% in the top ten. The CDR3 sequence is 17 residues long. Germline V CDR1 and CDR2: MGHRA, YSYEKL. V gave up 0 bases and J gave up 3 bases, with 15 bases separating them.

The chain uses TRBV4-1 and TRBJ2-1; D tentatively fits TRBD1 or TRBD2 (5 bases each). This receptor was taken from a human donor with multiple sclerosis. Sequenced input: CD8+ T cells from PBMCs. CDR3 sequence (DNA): TGCGCCAGCAGCCAAGATTGGGAGCAGGGAATCTACAATGAGCAGTTCTTC. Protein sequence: CASSQDWEQGIYNEQFF.